The 29 T cell receptor beta chains reported below all come from one sample, sequenced in a study of beta chain features in type 1 diabetes. Study observations and caveats: Shortening of TCRB CDR3s, moderate but significant, appeared in all four CD4+ subsets of Type 1 diabetes patients.

Their antigens remain unidentified. The study reverse transcribed the entire isolated RNA, so it sequenced expressed TCRB transcripts. Profiling relied on immunoSEQ multiplex PCR, and the TCRdb table lists in-frame clones only, not all of them. The table has 600,000 to 700,000 clones, under 15% seen once. The source material was naive CD4+ T cells from blood. Receptor source: a man between 25 and 39 years old with type 1 diabetes.

This clone was seen a handful of times. V is TRBV28 and J is TRBJ1-2; D remains unclear. Germline CDR1 and CDR2: MDHEN and SYDVKM. V lost 4 bases and J 4 bases, leaving 19 bases between the germline ends. This CDR3 contains 16 residues. CDR3 DNA sequence: TGTGCCAGCAGTTCACTAACGACCCAGGCCGTCTATGGCTACACCTTC. This sequence encodes CASSSLTTQAVYGYTF.

In DNA, the CDR3 is TGTGCCAGCAGCGTATTCGAGGGGATTAACACAGATACGCAGTATTTT. This codes for CASSVFEGINTDTQYF. The chain joins TRBV9 to TRBJ2-3; D is perhaps TRBD1 or TRBD2 (5 bases each). The V gene's germline CDR1 is SGDLS and CDR2 YYNGEE. The CDR3 is 16 amino acids. V lost 1 base and J 2 bases, leaving 14 bases between the germline ends.

The rearrangement uses TRBV28 and TRBJ2-1; 10 bases map to TRBD1. The CDR3 contains 17 residues. In germline, CDR1 is MDHEN, CDR2 SYDVKM. Trimming at V came to 6 bases and at J to 10 bases, leaving 18 bases not matched to a gene. CDR3 bases: TGTGCCAGCAGGTACACGACAGGGGGCGCCGGGCTTGTCGAGCAGTTCTTC. Translation: CASRYTTGGAGLVEQFF.

In its sample, this clone was seen a few times. In the same sample, other DNA sequences code for this CDR3. The chain links TRBV27 to TRBJ2-7, with D unclear. Germline CDR1 and CDR2: MNHEY and SMNVEV (reference sequence). V gave up 6 bases and J gave up 3 bases, with 6 bases separating them. This CDR3 has 11 amino acids. CDR3 in amino acids: CASSGNYEQYF. DNA for the CDR3: TGTGCCAGCAGCGGAAACTACGAGCAGTACTTC.

V usage is TRBV7-7 and J usage is TRBJ2-2; a possible D gene is TRBD1 (5 bases). This CDR3 has 14 amino acids. Germline V CDR1 and CDR2: SSHAT, FNYEAQ (reference sequence). The germline V and J ends were trimmed by 4 bases and 5 bases, with 11 bases remaining between them. The CDR3 coding sequence is TGTGCCAGCAGCTCTAGGCAGGGAACCGGGGAGCTGTTTTTT. It is translated as CASSSRQGTGELFF.

V and J are TRBV20-1 and TRBJ2-1, with D perhaps matching TRBD1 (5 bases). This CDR3 comprises 11 residues. Germline values: CDR1 DFQATT, CDR2 SNEGSKA (reference sequence). The V end lost 8 bases, the J end lost 8 bases, and 13 bases lay between the germline ends. DNA for the CDR3: TGCAGTACCCGCCCAGGGTATGAGCAGTTCTTC. Protein product: CSTRPGYEQFF.

This clone was detected only a few times. This chain joins TRBV18 and TRBJ1-1; 7 nucleotides align to TRBD1. Per the germline V gene, CDR1 is KGHSH and CDR2 is LQKENI. CDR3 length: 16 amino acids. The ends lost 0 bases at V and 8 bases at J; junction bases unmatched: 12. DNA for the CDR3: TGTGCCAGCTCACCACCCCGACAGGGAGGAACTCTGGAAGCTTTCTTT. Translating it yields CASSPPRQGGTLEAFF.

The chain's CDR3 is CASSSLGQGAYGAKNIQYF. The DNA for the CDR3 is TGTGCCAGCAGCTCCTTGGGACAGGGGGCCTACGGAGCCAAAAACATTCAGTACTTC. V and J are TRBV7-2 and TRBJ2-4, with 12 bases lining up with TRBD1. V shed 4 bases, J shed 0 bases, and the junction held 10 bases outside the gene matches. Per the germline V gene, CDR1 is SGHTA and CDR2 is FQGNSA. This CDR3 has 19 residues.

This clone was observed a few times. V is TRBV27 and J is TRBJ1-6, with 7 bases fitting TRBD1. Germline values: CDR1 MNHEY, CDR2 SMNVEV (reference sequence). V dropped 4 bases and J dropped 2; count of bases not matched to a gene: 2. The CDR3 length is 15 residues. The CDR3 here is CASSYGTAYNSPLHF. The CDR3 DNA follows: TGTGCCAGCAGTTACGGGACAGCCTATAATTCACCCCTCCACTTT.

The V gene is TRBV30, the J gene TRBJ2-5; D remains unclear. V was pared by 3 bases and J by 2 bases, with 13 bases between. The CDR3 is made up of 14 amino acids. Germline V lookup: CDR1 GTSNPN, CDR2 SVGIG (reference sequence). The CDR3 protein is CAWRRRGSQETQYF. Written as DNA, the CDR3 is TGTGCCTGGAGACGCAGAGGTAGTCAAGAGACCCAGTACTTC.

The rearrangement joins TRBV5-1 to TRBJ1-1, with D possibly TRBD1 on 5 matching bases. With 0 bases removed from V and 3 bases from J, the gap between germline ends came to 6 bases. Germline CDR1 reads SGHRS; CDR2 reads YFSETQ. CDR3 size: 13 residues. DNA for the CDR3: TGCGCCAGCAGCTTGGACAGGCACACTGAAGCTTTCTTT. Translated, it gives CASSLDRHTEAFF.

This clone was recorded a few times. The chain joins TRBV4-3 to TRBJ2-7; a weak D match, TRBD2 (5 bases). Germline V CDR1 and CDR2: LGHNA, YSLEER. This CDR3 is 16 amino acids long. V lost 3 bases, J lost 3 bases, and 18 bases lay in between. CDR3 sequence (DNA): TGCGCCAGCAGCCATGAATCCCGGGGATCGTTCTACGAGCAGTACTTC. It codes for CASSHESRGSFYEQYF.

This clone was seen only once. The gene calls are TRBV5-1 and TRBJ2-3; 12 nucleotides align to TRBD2. The CDR3 runs to 17 residues. CDR1 is SGHRS, CDR2 YFSETQ, per germline. V was pared by 4 bases and J by 2 bases, with 8 bases of the junction left unmatched. The CDR3 sequence: CASSTGLAGTFTDTQYF. The DNA of the CDR3 is TGCGCCAGCAGCACCGGACTAGCGGGGACTTTCACAGATACGCAGTATTTT.

The chain carries TRBV6-6 and TRBJ2-1, with a tentative D call TRBD2 (6 bases). Looked up from germline, CDR1 is MNHNY and CDR2 is SVGAGI (reference sequence). V was pared by 11 bases and J by 1 base, with 9 bases between. This CDR3 has 12 amino acids. This CDR3 is CAVGGSYNEQFF. The CDR3 DNA reads as TGTGCCGTCGGGGGTTCCTACAATGAGCAGTTCTTC.

This clone was observed a handful of times. The J gene is TRBJ2-5, the V gene TRBV28; 8 nucleotides align to TRBD1. Germline V lookup: CDR1 MDHEN, CDR2 SYDVKM. This CDR3 is 12 amino acids long. The V and J ends lost 10 bases and 3 bases, in that order; junction bases with no gene match: 4. The CDR3 reads CAISTGEETQYF. DNA of the CDR3: TGTGCCATCTCGACAGGGGAAGAGACCCAGTACTTC.

V and J are TRBV9 and TRBJ2-2; D is unclear. Trimming took off 3 bases at V and 7 bases at J, with 10 bases between the two ends. CDR1 is SGDLS, CDR2 YYNGEE, per germline. The CDR3 has 13 residues. Here the CDR3 DNA reads TGTGCCAGCAGCGCCAGCAACGGCGGGGAGCTGTTTTTT. Translated: CASSASNGGELFF.

This sequence joins TRBV13 and TRBJ2-7; the D gene is possibly TRBD2 (5 bases). From germline, CDR1 is PRHDT and CDR2 FYEKMQ (reference sequence). The CDR3 totals 12 residues. The V and J ends lost 4 bases and 7 bases respectively, with 11 bases between them. The CDR3 reads CASSSPGREQYF. CDR3 nucleotide sequence: TGTGCCAGCAGCTCTCCGGGAAGGGAGCAGTACTTC.

This clone turned up a few times. Within the sample, other DNA sequences also encode this same CDR3. The gene calls are TRBV18 and TRBJ1-5; no definite D call. V lost 0 bases and J lost 4, with 7 bases in between. CDR1 is KGHSH and CDR2 is LQKENI in the germline V gene. This CDR3 comprises 14 residues. This CDR3 is CASSPPGGNQPQHF. For the CDR3, the DNA is TGTGCCAGCTCACCACCGGGTGGTAATCAGCCCCAGCATTTT.

This chain joins TRBV25-1 and TRBJ2-2; 11 bases are shared with TRBD1. V shed 4 bases and J 5 bases; nucleotides not matched to a gene: 3. The germline gives CDR1 MGHDK, CDR2 SYGVNS. CDR3 length: 15 amino acids. The CDR3 DNA follows: TGTGCCAGCAGTGCCGGGACAGGGGGGACCGGGGAGCTGTTTTTT. This gives the protein CASSAGTGGTGELFF.

This chain links TRBV19 with TRBJ1-2; D unresolved. CDR3 length: 13 residues. From germline, CDR1 is LNHDA and CDR2 SQIVND (reference sequence). V lost 6 bases to trimming and J lost 4 bases, with 12 bases between them. The CDR3 DNA follows: TGTGCCAGTAGCACAACAGTGCTCTATGGCTACACCTTC. Translation: CASSTTVLYGYTF.

The chain carries TRBV4-2 and TRBJ1-1; D is ambiguous. This CDR3 is 16 amino acids long. CDR1 LGHNA and CDR2 YNFKEQ come from the germline V gene. With 0 bases removed from V and 0 bases from J, the gap between germline ends came to 11 bases. This CDR3 reads CASSQDNRNMNTEAFF. CDR3 sequence (DNA): TGTGCCAGCAGCCAAGATAACCGGAACATGAACACTGAAGCTTTCTTT.

V gene TRBV23-1 combines with J gene TRBJ1-4, with D maybe TRBD1 (5 bases). TRBV23-1 is classed as an ORF, of uncertain function. Trimming stripped 4 bases from V and 8 bases from J, with 20 bases between. CDR3 length equals 16 residues. Here the CDR3 reads CASSPGPGNSGEKLFF. The CDR3 coding sequence is TGCGCCAGCAGTCCGGGACCGGGAAACTCGGGAGAAAAACTGTTTTTT.

V and J are TRBV5-4 and TRBJ1-2; a weak D match, TRBD1 (6 bases). The CDR3 totals 13 residues. Germline values: CDR1 SGHNT, CDR2 YYREEE (reference sequence). V lost 4 bases, J lost 8 bases, and 15 bases lay in between. CDR3 coding DNA: TGTGCCAGCAGCCGGGAGACAGGCGGGGGCTACACCTTC. Its translation: CASSRETGGGYTF.

This clone was seen only a few times. The chain is built from TRBV30 and TRBJ1-2, with D perhaps matching TRBD1 (6 bases). Trimming took off 5 bases at V and 8 bases at J, with 15 bases between the two ends. The CDR3 sequence is 12 residues long. Germline CDR1 GTSNPN, CDR2 SVGIG (reference sequence). The CDR3 nucleotides read TGTGCCTGGCTTGGACAGTCGCACGGCTACACCTTC. This sequence encodes CAWLGQSHGYTF.

This clone was observed a few times. The chain joins TRBV6-5 to TRBJ1-5; tentative D call: TRBD1 (5 bases). CDR1 and CDR2 (germline): MNHEY, SVGAGI. This CDR3 region has 14 residues. V was clipped by 4 bases and J by 5 bases, with 12 bases between them. CDR3 nucleotides: TGTGCCAGCAGTTTCTTCCAGGGATATCAGCCCCAGCATTTT. This gives the protein CASSFFQGYQPQHF.

This clone came up a few times. CDR3 bases: TGTGCCAGCAGTTCTCAGGCCGGCCCTCAAGAGACCCAGTACTTC. Encoded protein: CASSSQAGPQETQYF. The chain combines TRBV28 with TRBJ2-5; no reliable D call. The CDR3 length is 15 residues. Per germline, CDR1 MDHEN and CDR2 SYDVKM. V lost 4 bases and J 2 bases, leaving 14 bases between the germline ends.

This clone has just a few counts. CDR3 amino acids: CASSGGGLTYEQYF. For the CDR3, the DNA is TGTGCCAGCAGCGGGGGTGGGCTAACTTACGAGCAGTACTTC. The chain combines TRBV9 with TRBJ2-7; D is ambiguous. Trimming removed 3 bases at V and 4 bases at J, with 14 bases between. Germline assignment: CDR1 SGDLS and CDR2 YYNGEE. The CDR3 consists of 14 residues.

This chain joins TRBV11-1 and TRBJ2-3; D ambiguous. Trimming took off 3 bases at V and 2 bases at J, with 9 bases between the two ends. The CDR3 loop spans 14 amino acids. Germline lookup yields CDR1 SGHAT and CDR2 FQDESV (reference sequence). CDR3 sequence: CASSFASYTDTQYF. CDR3 in DNA: TGTGCCAGCAGCTTTGCCTCATACACAGATACGCAGTATTTT.

Worth noting for this clone: The same CDR3 can be traced to other DNA sequences in this sample. J is TRBJ2-5 and V is TRBV7-8; D is unclear. The CDR3 runs 13 residues. Germline CDR1 and CDR2: SGHVS and FQNEAQ. V lost 0 bases, J lost 4 bases, and 6 bases lay in between. CDR3 protein: CASSLAGRETQYF. The DNA for the CDR3 is TGTGCCAGCAGCTTAGCAGGCCGAGAGACCCAGTACTTC.